This is a list of T cell receptor beta chains from one sample in a study of metastatic and nonmetastatic thyroid tumors. TCRdb re-called clones via MiXCR from the PCR reads. The repertoire holds tens of thousands of clones, with more than 20% as singletons. Sequencing was performed on tumor tissue. These TCRs come from a female donor with papillary thyroid cancer or a benign thyroid nodule (not recorded which). Some clones in this sample may be carry-over from other donors' samples. Each CDR3 is given with its conserved first and last residue. D genes are given only for firm matches. Size values are once, few and many counts, or a class for expanded clones, and some rows have none.

NA	TRBV6-4	NA	TRBJ1-1	CASSDSMNTEAFF	TGTGCCAGCAGTGACTCGATGAACACTGAAGCTTTCTTT
NA	TRBV7-9	many	TRBJ2-1	CASRPGLDNEQFF	TGTGCCAGCAGACCGGGACTCGACAATGAGCAGTTCTTC
NA	TRBV7-9	medium-sized	TRBJ2-1	CASSLAGTTNYNEQFF	TGTGCCAGCAGCTTGGCGGGAACTACCAACTACAATGAGCAGTTCTTC
TRBD1	TRBV5-5	NA	TRBJ2-7	CASSSPTGIHEQYF	TGTGCCAGCAGCTCCCCGACAGGGATCCACGAGCAGTACTTC
NA	TRBV9	once	TRBJ2-1	CASSVTRGGNEQFF	TGTGCCAGCAGCGTAACCCGAGGCGGGAATGAGCAGTTCTTC
NA	TRBV12-3/TRBV12-4	NA	TRBJ1-6	CASSFGGKSPLHF	TGTGCCAGCAGCTTCGGGGGCAAATCACCCCTCCACTTT
NA	TRBV11-2	many	TRBJ2-1	CASSSNNEQFF	TGTGCCAGCAGCTCCAACAATGAGCAGTTCTTC
NA	TRBV6-1	NA	TRBJ1-2	CASSRRDNYGYTF	TGTGCCAGCAGTAGACGGGACAACTATGGATACACCTTC
NA	TRBV29-1	many	TRBJ1-3	CSVEVGWENTIYF	TGCAGCGTTGAGGTCGGTTGGGAAAACACCATATATTTT
NA	TRBV19	many	TRBJ1-2	CASSVVTGTCGYTF	TGTGCCAGTAGTGTCGTTACAGGGACCTGTGGCTACACCTTC
NA	TRBV6-1	many	TRBJ2-4	CASQGQEKNIQYF	TGTGCCTCCCAGGGGCAGGAAAAAAACATTCAGTACTTC
NA	TRBV6-1	NA	TRBJ2-7	CASSLGVSGYEQYF	TGTGCCAGCAGCCTGGGGGTTAGCGGCTACGAGCAGTACTTC
TRBD1	TRBV5-4	NA	TRBJ1-2	CASISPGQGYGYTF	TGTGCCAGCATCAGCCCGGGACAGGGGTATGGCTACACCTTC
TRBD1	TRBV28	medium-sized	TRBJ2-1	CASKKVGTGGWNEQFF	TGTGCCAGCAAGAAAGTAGGGACAGGGGGCTGGAATGAGCAGTTCTTC
TRBD2	TRBV4-2	many	TRBJ2-3	CASSVQLAGISTDTQYF	TGTGCCAGCAGCGTCCAACTAGCGGGCATTAGCACAGATACGCAGTATTTT
NA	TRBV20-1	once	TRBJ2-7	CSAKLGVSYEQYF	TGCAGTGCCAAACTGGGGGTATCCTACGAGCAGTACTTC